Below, 10 T cell receptor beta chains from the same sample are listed, as sequenced in a study of cytomegalovirus exposure and HLA in healthy donors. 13 Jbeta primers and 60 Vbeta primers were used for the PCR. Clones were read by immunoSEQ multiplex PCR, and TCRdb kept only the in-frame ones, dropping some. Of over 75,000 clones in the sample, roughly 80% were seen once. The specimen sequenced was PBMCs. Receptors were obtained from a man between 45 and 60 years old in good health and CMV-seropositive.

V and J are TRBV5-4 and TRBJ1-4, with D possibly being TRBD1 (5 bases). The CDR3 consists of 13 residues. V was shortened by 7 bases and J by 8 bases, with 15 bases between the two germline ends. From germline, CDR1 is SGHNT and CDR2 YYREEE (reference sequence). The CDR3 region has the DNA TGTGCCAGCGGGCGGTGGGGGGAGGAAAAACTGTTTTTT. Its translation: CASGRWGEEKLFF.

This clone was counted between two and nine times. The chain recombines TRBV5-5 with TRBJ1-1, with D perhaps TRBD1 (5 bases). Germline V gene sequence: CDR1 SGHKS, CDR2 YYEKEE (reference sequence). The CDR3 length is 13 residues. Deletions cut 1 base from V and 4 bases from J, with 8 bases between. In nucleotides, the CDR3 is TGTGCCAGCAGCTTGCAAGGGGTCACTGAAGCTTTCTTT. Amino acids: CASSLQGVTEAFF.

V gene TRBV9 combines with J gene TRBJ1-3, with D maybe TRBD1 (6 bases). Trimming left V 0 bases short and J 7 bases short, with 20 bases between. Germline CDR1 is SGDLS and CDR2 is YYNGEE. The CDR3 is 17 amino acids. Here the CDR3 DNA reads TGTGCCAGCAGCGTAGCTGAAACAGGGTTCGGGGATAACACCATATATTTT. It yields the protein CASSVAETGFGDNTIYF.

The CDR3, as DNA: TGTGCCTGGACTCTAGGGACTCCCCACAGTCGCGAGCAGTACTTC. Protein product: CAWTLGTPHSREQYF. The chain employs TRBV30 and TRBJ2-7; possibly TRBD2 for D (6 bases). The ends were cut back, 4 bases at V and 6 bases at J, with 22 bases in the middle. Per germline, CDR1 GTSNPN and CDR2 SVGIG (reference sequence). The CDR3 totals 15 residues.

The V gene is TRBV9, the J gene TRBJ1-5; D might be TRBD1 (6 bases). The CDR3 covers 14 residues. V shed 0 bases and J shed 8 bases, with 12 bases lying between them. Per the germline V gene, CDR1 is SGDLS and CDR2 is YYNGEE. CDR3 bases: TGTGCCAGCAGCGTAGACAGGGACATGGAGCCCCAGCATTTT. Its protein product is CASSVDRDMEPQHF.

V usage is TRBV27 and J usage is TRBJ1-2; D possibly corresponds to TRBD1 (5 bases). V gave up 6 bases and J gave up 2 bases, with 10 bases separating them. Germline CDR1 reads MNHEY; CDR2 reads SMNVEV (reference sequence). The CDR3 consists of 13 residues. The CDR3 nucleotides read TGTGCCAGCAGGAAACAGGAGAACTATGGCTACACCTTC. It specifies CASRKQENYGYTF.

The chain links TRBV6-1 to TRBJ1-6; tentatively, D is TRBD1 (5 bases). Trimming pared 3 bases from V and 7 bases from J, leaving 10 bases between. This CDR3 is 14 amino acids long. Germline V gene sequence: CDR1 MNHNS, CDR2 SASEGT. The CDR3: CASSDLGLNSPLHF. The DNA for the CDR3 is TGTGCCAGCAGTGACTTGGGACTCAATTCACCCCTCCACTTT.

V usage is TRBV19 and J usage is TRBJ1-5; a possible D gene is TRBD1 (5 bases). Looked up from germline, CDR1 is LNHDA and CDR2 is SQIVND (reference sequence). The CDR3 runs 14 residues. Between the trimmed V and J ends, which lost 6 bases and 0 bases, there was a span of 9 bases. As DNA, the CDR3 is TGTGCCAGTAGAACGGACACTAGCAATCAGCCCCAGCATTTT. It yields the protein CASRTDTSNQPQHF.

The chain joins TRBV7-2 to TRBJ2-2; TRBD2 agrees at 10 bases. Germline V gene lookup returns CDR1 SGHTA and CDR2 FQGNSA. The CDR3 has 14 amino acids. V gave up 7 bases and J gave up 6 bases; unmatched junction bases: 5. The CDR3 loop reads CASILSGGAGELFF. The CDR3 coding sequence is TGTGCCAGCATACTCAGCGGGGGGGCCGGGGAGCTGTTTTTT.

The V gene is TRBV11-2, the J gene TRBJ2-1, with D possibly being TRBD2 (5 bases). CDR1 SGHAT and CDR2 FQNNGV come from the germline V gene. The CDR3 is 15 amino acids. V lost 5 bases, J lost 4 bases, and 15 bases lay in between. CDR3 DNA: TGTGCCAGCAGCACCGGGATAGGTTTATACAATGAGCAGTTCTTC. Protein sequence: CASSTGIGLYNEQFF.